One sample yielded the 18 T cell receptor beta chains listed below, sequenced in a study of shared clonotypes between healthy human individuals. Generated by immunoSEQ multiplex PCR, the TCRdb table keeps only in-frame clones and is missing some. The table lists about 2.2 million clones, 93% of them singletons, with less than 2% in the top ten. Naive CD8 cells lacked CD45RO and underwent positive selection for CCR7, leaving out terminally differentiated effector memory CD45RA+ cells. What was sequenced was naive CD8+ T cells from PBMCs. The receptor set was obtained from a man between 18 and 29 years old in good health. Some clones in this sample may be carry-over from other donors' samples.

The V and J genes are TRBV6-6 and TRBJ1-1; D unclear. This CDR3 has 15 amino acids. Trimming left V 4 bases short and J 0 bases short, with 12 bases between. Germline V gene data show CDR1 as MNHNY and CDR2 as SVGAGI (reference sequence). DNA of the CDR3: TGTGCCAGCAGTTTCCCTTTGGAGTTGAACACTGAAGCTTTCTTT. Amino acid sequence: CASSFPLELNTEAFF.

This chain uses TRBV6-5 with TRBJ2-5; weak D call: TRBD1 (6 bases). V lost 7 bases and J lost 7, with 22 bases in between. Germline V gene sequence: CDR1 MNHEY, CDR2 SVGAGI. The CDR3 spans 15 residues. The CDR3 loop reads CASTHYRERSGTQYF. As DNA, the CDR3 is TGTGCCAGCACCCATTACAGGGAGAGGAGTGGGACCCAGTACTTC.

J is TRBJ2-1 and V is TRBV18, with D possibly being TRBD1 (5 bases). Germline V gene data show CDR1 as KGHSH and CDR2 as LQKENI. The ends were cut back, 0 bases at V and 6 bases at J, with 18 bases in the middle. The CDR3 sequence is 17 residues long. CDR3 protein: CASSPPSPTGSGNEQFF. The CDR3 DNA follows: TGTGCCAGCTCACCACCGTCCCCAACAGGTTCGGGCAATGAGCAGTTCTTC.

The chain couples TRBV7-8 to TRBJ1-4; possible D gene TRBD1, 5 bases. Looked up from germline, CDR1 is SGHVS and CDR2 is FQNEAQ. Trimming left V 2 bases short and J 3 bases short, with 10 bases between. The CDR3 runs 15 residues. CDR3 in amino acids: CASSLSGDPNEKLFF. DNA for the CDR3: TGTGCCAGCAGCTTATCCGGGGACCCTAATGAAAAACTGTTTTTT.

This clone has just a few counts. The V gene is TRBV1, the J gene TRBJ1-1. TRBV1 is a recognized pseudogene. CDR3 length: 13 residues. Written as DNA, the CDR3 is TGCACCAGCAGCCAAGATTGGGACACTGAAGCTTTCTTT. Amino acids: CTSSQDWDTEAFF.

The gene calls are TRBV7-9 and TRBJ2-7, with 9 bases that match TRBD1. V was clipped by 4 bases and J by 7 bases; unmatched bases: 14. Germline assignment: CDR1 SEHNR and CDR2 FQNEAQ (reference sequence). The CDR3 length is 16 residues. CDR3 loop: CASSSSGTGFALEQYF. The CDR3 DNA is TGTGCCAGCAGCTCGTCCGGGACAGGGTTCGCTTTGGAGCAGTACTTC. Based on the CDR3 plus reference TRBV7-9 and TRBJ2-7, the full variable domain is DTGVSQNPRHKITKRGQNVTFRCDPISEHNRLYWYRQTLGQGPEFLTYFQNEAQLEKSRLLSDRFSAERPKGSFSTLEIQRTEQGDSAMYLCASSSSGTGFALEQYFGPGTRLTVT.

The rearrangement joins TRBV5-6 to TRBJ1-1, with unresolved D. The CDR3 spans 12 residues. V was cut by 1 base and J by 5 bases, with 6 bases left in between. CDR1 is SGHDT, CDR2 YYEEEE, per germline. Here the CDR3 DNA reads TGTGCCAGCAGCTTGATCAGGACTGAAGCTTTCTTT. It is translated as CASSLIRTEAFF. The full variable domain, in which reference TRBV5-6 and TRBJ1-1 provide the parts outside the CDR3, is DAGVTQSPTHLIKTRGQQVTLRCSPKSGHDTVSWYQQALGQGPQFIFQYYEEEERQRGNFPDRFSGHQFPNYSSELNVNALLLGDSALYLCASSLIRTEAFFGQGTRLTVV.

DNA of the CDR3: TGTGCCAGCAGCTCCGGGGGGAGGCCGCGCTCCTACGAGCAGTACTTC. As protein: CASSSGGRPRSYEQYF. V usage is TRBV4-2 and J usage is TRBJ2-7, with 7 bases aligning to TRBD2. V lost 5 bases and J lost 0; bases outside the gene matches: 10. This CDR3 region has 16 residues. Germline lookup yields CDR1 LGHNA and CDR2 YNFKEQ.

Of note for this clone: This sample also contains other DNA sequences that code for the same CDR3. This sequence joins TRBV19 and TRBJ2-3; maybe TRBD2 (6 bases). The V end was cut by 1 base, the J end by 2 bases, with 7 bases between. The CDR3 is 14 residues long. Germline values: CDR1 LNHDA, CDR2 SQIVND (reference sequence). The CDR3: CASSIGGVTDTQYF. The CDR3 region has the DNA TGTGCCAGTAGTATAGGGGGGGTCACAGATACGCAGTATTTT.

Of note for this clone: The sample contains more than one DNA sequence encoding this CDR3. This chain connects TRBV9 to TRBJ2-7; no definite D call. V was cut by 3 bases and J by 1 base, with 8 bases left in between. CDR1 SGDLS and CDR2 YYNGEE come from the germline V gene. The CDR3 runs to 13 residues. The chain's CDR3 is CASSAQGSYEQYF. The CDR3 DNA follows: TGTGCCAGCAGCGCACAAGGGTCCTACGAGCAGTACTTC.

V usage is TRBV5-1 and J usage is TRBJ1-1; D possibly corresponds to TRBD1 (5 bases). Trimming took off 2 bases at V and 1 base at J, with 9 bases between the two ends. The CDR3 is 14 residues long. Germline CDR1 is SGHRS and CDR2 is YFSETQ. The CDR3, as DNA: TGCGCCAGCAGCTTTCGACAGCCGAACACTGAAGCTTTCTTT. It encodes CASSFRQPNTEAFF.

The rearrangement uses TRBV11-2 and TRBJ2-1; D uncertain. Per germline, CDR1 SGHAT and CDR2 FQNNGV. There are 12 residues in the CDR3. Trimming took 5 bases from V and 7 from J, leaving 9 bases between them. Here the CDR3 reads CASSRRLNEQFF. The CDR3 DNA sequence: TGTGCCAGCAGCCGTCGTTTGAATGAGCAGTTCTTC.

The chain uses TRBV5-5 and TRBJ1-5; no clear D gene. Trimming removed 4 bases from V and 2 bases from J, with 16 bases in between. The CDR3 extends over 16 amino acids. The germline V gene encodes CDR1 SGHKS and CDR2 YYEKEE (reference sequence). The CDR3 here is CASSRDPLGGNQPQHF. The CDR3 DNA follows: TGTGCCAGCAGCCGAGACCCCCTAGGAGGCAATCAGCCCCAGCATTTT.

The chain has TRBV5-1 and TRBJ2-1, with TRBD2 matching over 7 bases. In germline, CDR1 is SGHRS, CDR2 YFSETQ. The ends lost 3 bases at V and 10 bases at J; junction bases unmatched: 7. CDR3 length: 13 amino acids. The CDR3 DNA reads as TGCGCCAGCAGCTCGAGAGCGGGAAACGAGCAGTTCTTC. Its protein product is CASSSRAGNEQFF.

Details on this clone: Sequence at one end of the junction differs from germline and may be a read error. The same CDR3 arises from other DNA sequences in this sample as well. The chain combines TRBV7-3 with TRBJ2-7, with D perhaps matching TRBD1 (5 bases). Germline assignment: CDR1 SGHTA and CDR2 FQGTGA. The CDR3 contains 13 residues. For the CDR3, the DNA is TGTGCCAGCAGCTTTGGCACAGGCTACGAACAGTACTTC. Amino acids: CASSFGTGYEQYF.

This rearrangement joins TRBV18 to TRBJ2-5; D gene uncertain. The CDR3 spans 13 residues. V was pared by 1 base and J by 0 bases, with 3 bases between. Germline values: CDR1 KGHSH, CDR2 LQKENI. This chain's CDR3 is CASSPRHQETQYF. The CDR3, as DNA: TGTGCCAGCTCACCACGGCACCAAGAGACCCAGTACTTC.

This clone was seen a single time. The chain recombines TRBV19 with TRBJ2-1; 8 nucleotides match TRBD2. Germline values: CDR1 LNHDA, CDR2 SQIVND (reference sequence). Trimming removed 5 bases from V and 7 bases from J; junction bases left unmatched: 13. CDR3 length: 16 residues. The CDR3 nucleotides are TGTGCCAGTAGTCCTCCACTAGCGGAGAGGACAAATGAGCAGTTCTTC. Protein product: CASSPPLAERTNEQFF.

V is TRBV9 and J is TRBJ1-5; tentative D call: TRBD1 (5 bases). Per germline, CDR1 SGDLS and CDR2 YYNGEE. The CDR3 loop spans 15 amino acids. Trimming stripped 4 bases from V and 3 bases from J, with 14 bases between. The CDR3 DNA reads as TGTGCCAGCAGCTCCGGGAGGGGCGTCAATCAGCCCCAGCATTTT. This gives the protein CASSSGRGVNQPQHF.